What follows describes a single TCR beta chain. Its antigen is as yet unknown. TCRdb re-called the 5' RACE reads with MiXCR, one entry per CDR3 protein. The sample records about 370,000 distinct CDR3 sequences, 28% being singletons. Germline trimming cut 10 bases from V and 3 bases from J; bases unmatched to any gene: 12. The germline gives CDR1 LNHDA, CDR2 SQIVND (reference sequence). This CDR3 is 15 amino acids long. This specimen comes from a study of identical twins' blood T cells. Study results and caveats: Twins shared about as many clonotypes as their cloneset sizes predicted. Top TCRbeta clonotypes were shared more with twin than unrelated donors.

All three twin pairs grew up together with likely shared infections and vaccines. This sequence was found in a woman between 18 and 55 years old in good health. The sequenced material came from PBMCs. V and J are TRBV19 and TRBJ1-5, with 7 bases fitting TRBD1. This CDR3 reads CATEDRIFLNQPQHF. The CDR3, as DNA: TGTGCCACTGAGGACAGGATATTCCTCAATCAGCCCCAGCATTTT.